These 26 T cell receptor beta chains originate from one sample sequenced in a study of CD8 T cells in ankylosing spondylitis. TCRdb passed the 5' RACE reads through MiXCR, listing each CDR3 protein once. The sample yields roughly 250,000 distinct CDR3 sequences, approximately 9% seen once. The sample taken for sequencing was blood, either unsorted or a sorted T cell fraction (not recorded which). The origin of the receptors is a male donor with ankylosing spondylitis or in good health (not recorded which).

The chain employs TRBV7-9 and TRBJ1-5; possible D gene TRBD1, 5 bases. Trimming shortened V by 8 bases and J by 2 bases, and 10 bases separated the two germline ends. CDR1 is SEHNR, CDR2 FQNEAQ, per germline (reference sequence). The CDR3 covers 13 residues. In nucleotides, the CDR3 is TGTGCCAGCGGGCGAGGGGGCAATCAGCCCCAGCATTTT. It encodes CASGRGGNQPQHF.

This clonotype showed up just a few times. This chain uses TRBV2 with TRBJ2-7; 11 bases align to TRBD2. The germline gives CDR1 SNHLY, CDR2 FYNNEI. The V segment lost 6 bases and the J segment 7 bases; nucleotides outside the gene matches: 11. There are 15 residues in the CDR3. This CDR3 is CASRSQSSGGEEQYF. The DNA of the CDR3 is TGTGCCAGCAGGTCCCAGAGTAGCGGGGGGGAAGAGCAGTACTTC. Together with reference TRBV2 and TRBJ2-7, the CDR3 gives the full variable domain: EPEVTQTPSHQVTQMGQEVILRCVPISNHLYFYWYRQILGQKVEFLVSFYNNEISEKSEIFDDQFSVERPDGSNFTLKIRSTKLEDSAMYFCASRSQSSGGEEQYFGPGTRLTVT.

The sample holds many counts of this clonotype. J is TRBJ2-7 and V is TRBV7-9; D perhaps matches TRBD1 (5 bases). Trimming left V 5 bases short and J 7 bases short, with 9 bases between. The CDR3 covers 11 residues. CDR1 SEHNR and CDR2 FQNEAQ come from the germline V gene (reference sequence). The CDR3 is CASSQGDEQYF. Written as DNA, the CDR3 is TGTGCCAGCAGCCAGGGTGATGAGCAGTACTTC.

This clonotype has at least ten counts. The V call is TRBV27, the J call TRBJ2-7; perhaps TRBD1 as D (5 bases). Germline CDR1 reads MNHEY; CDR2 reads SMNVEV (reference sequence). Trimming removed 5 bases from V and 7 bases from J, with 24 bases in between. This CDR3 has 16 amino acids. The CDR3 spells CASSLRDTGPPLEQYF. CDR3 bases: TGTGCCAGCAGTCTCAGGGATACAGGACCCCCACTGGAGCAGTACTTC.

The chain recombines TRBV14 with TRBJ2-1; 8 nucleotides line up with TRBD2. V lost 3 bases to trimming and J lost 3 bases; unmatched junction nucleotides: 16. Germline V gene data show CDR1 as SGHDN and CDR2 as FVKESK. This CDR3 is built from 19 residues. The DNA of the CDR3 is TGTGCCAGCAGCCAGCCGCGGGAGGACGACACTACCATCTACAATGAGCAGTTCTTC. Encoded protein: CASSQPREDDTTIYNEQFF.

This clonotype was detected ten times or more. The genes are TRBV7-6 and TRBJ2-2, with D perhaps matching TRBD2 (6 bases). V was cut by 5 bases and J by 2 bases, with 12 bases left in between. CDR3 length equals 15 residues. Germline V gene lookup returns CDR1 SGHVS and CDR2 FNYEAQ. Written as DNA, the CDR3 is TGTGCCAGCAGCCCATCGGGACTTAACACCGGGGAGCTGTTTTTT. It is translated as CASSPSGLNTGELFF.

This clonotype came up many times. The rearrangement joins TRBV6-1 to TRBJ2-1; 7 nucleotides agree with TRBD2. The CDR3 covers 15 residues. Germline lookup yields CDR1 MNHNS and CDR2 SASEGT. With V trimmed by 7 bases and J by 6 bases, 12 bases remained unmatched. CDR3 sequence reads: CASKRTGTTFNEQFF. The CDR3 nucleotides read TGTGCCAGCAAGCGCACCGGGACTACCTTCAATGAGCAGTTCTTC.

This clonotype has a count of ten or more. J is TRBJ2-4 and V is TRBV18; 7 bases line up with TRBD2. Unmatched junction bases numbered 3, after V lost 4 bases and J lost 3 bases. This CDR3 is built from 14 residues. Germline V CDR1 and CDR2: KGHSH, LQKENI. CDR3 nucleotide sequence: TGTGCCAGCTCACAGGAGCGGGGCAAAAACATTCAGTACTTC. Encoded protein: CASSQERGKNIQYF.

This clonotype came up many times. This chain connects TRBV15 to TRBJ2-3, with D maybe TRBD2 (7 bases). Trimming removed 7 bases at V and 4 bases at J, with 18 bases between. This CDR3 contains 15 residues. In germline, CDR1 is LNHNV, CDR2 YYDKDF (reference sequence). The CDR3 here is CATTLRGAGADTQYF. CDR3 DNA: TGTGCCACCACCCTTCGGGGGGCTGGGGCAGATACGCAGTATTTT.

Only a few counts were recorded for this clonotype. J is TRBJ2-2 and V is TRBV18; unclear D gene. Germline CDR1 and CDR2: KGHSH and LQKENI. V was pared by 1 base and J by 0 bases, with 6 bases between. The CDR3 extends over 15 amino acids. The CDR3 region has the DNA TGTGCCAGCTCACCACGGACGTCGAACACCGGGGAGCTGTTTTTT. Translation: CASSPRTSNTGELFF.

There are many counts of this clonotype. The V call is TRBV4-1, the J call TRBJ2-3; 9 nucleotides align to TRBD2. The V gene end was trimmed by 1 base and the J gene end by 5 bases; junction bases not matched to a gene: 13. The CDR3 totals 18 residues. CDR1 is MGHRA and CDR2 is YSYEKL in the germline V gene. CDR3 in amino acids: CASSQGAWGGRAEDTQYF. The CDR3 bases are TGCGCCAGCAGCCAAGGGGCGTGGGGCGGGAGGGCGGAAGATACGCAGTATTTT.

Many counts were recorded for this clonotype. The chain combines TRBV7-9 with TRBJ2-1; no definite D call. Germline values: CDR1 SEHNR, CDR2 FQNEAQ (reference sequence). V lost 5 bases, J lost 0 bases, and 11 bases lay in between. The CDR3 length is 15 residues. CDR3 DNA: TGTGCCAGCAGCCCGGACCGGAGCTCCTACAATGAGCAGTTCTTC. Translating it yields CASSPDRSSYNEQFF.

This clonotype was counted at least ten times. The gene calls are TRBV6-5 and TRBJ2-7; no reliable D call. The CDR3 spans 14 residues. Germline V gene data show CDR1 as MNHEY and CDR2 as SVGAGI. V was trimmed by 0 bases and J by 3 bases, leaving 9 bases between them. The CDR3, as DNA: TGTGCCAGCAGTTACTCGCGCCAACGCTACGAGCAGTACTTC. As protein: CASSYSRQRYEQYF.

A few counts support this clonotype. The chain is built from TRBV7-2 and TRBJ2-1; D unclear. The germline V gene has CDR1 SGHTA and CDR2 FQGNSA. The V end was cut by 2 bases, the J end by 7 bases, with 9 bases between. The CDR3 runs 13 residues. As DNA, the CDR3 is TGTGCCAGCAGCTTACTAAGGTTAAATGAGCAGTTCTTC. Residues: CASSLLRLNEQFF.

In its sample, this clonotype was seen a few times. A much larger clone lies one base from this, so it may be a read error. The rearrangement links TRBV28 to TRBJ2-5; D remains unclear. This CDR3 has 11 amino acids. V gave up 6 bases and J gave up 0 bases, with 2 bases separating them. Per germline, CDR1 MDHEN and CDR2 SYDVKM. CDR3 DNA sequence: TGTGCCAGCAGAGACCAAGAGACCCAGTACTTC. Protein sequence: CASRDQETQYF.

In its sample, this clonotype was seen a few times. V is TRBV3-1 and J is TRBJ2-1; 9 bases are shared with TRBD2. CDR1 LGHDT and CDR2 YNNKEL come from the germline V gene (reference sequence). V trimming: 10 bases; J trimming: 0 bases; junction bases outside the gene matches: 13. The CDR3 runs to 17 residues. The CDR3 nucleotides are TGTGCCACCTCCCCCCCCACTAGCGGGCCCTCCTACAATGAGCAGTTCTTC. Its protein is CATSPPTSGPSYNEQFF.

This clonotype was seen repeatedly, ten times or more. The chain has TRBV9 and TRBJ2-5; 8 positions agree with TRBD1. This CDR3 is built from 17 residues. The germline CDR1 and CDR2 sequences are SGDLS and YYNGEE. V gave up 3 bases and J gave up 4 bases; unmatched junction bases: 14. CDR3 region: CASSAYGQGYEPETQYF. In nucleotides, the CDR3 is TGTGCCAGCAGCGCTTACGGACAGGGATACGAACCAGAGACCCAGTACTTC.

This clonotype was seen repeatedly, ten times or more. The V call is TRBV12-3 or TRBV12-4, the J call TRBJ2-5; D tentatively reads TRBD1 or TRBD2 (6 bases each). V dropped 5 bases and J dropped 3 bases, with 13 bases sitting between them. This CDR3 has 14 residues. The DNA of the CDR3 is TGTGCCAGCAGTCCGGGGGCGGAGGAAGAGACCCAGTACTTC. This translates into CASSPGAEEETQYF.

Comment on this clonotype: This may be a read error, as it is one base from a much larger clone. The gene calls are TRBV5-1 and TRBJ2-2, with TRBD1 matching over 9 bases. Per germline, CDR1 SGHRS and CDR2 YFSETQ. The CDR3 is 16 residues long. The V gene end was trimmed by 5 bases and the J gene end by 2 bases; junction bases not matched to a gene: 7. In DNA, the CDR3 is TGCGCCAGCAGGCAAGGGACAGGGACAAACACCGGGGAGCTGTTTTTT. Amino acid sequence: CASRQGTGTNTGELFF.

This clonotype has a count of ten or more. This chain connects TRBV5-1 to TRBJ2-7; TRBD2 agrees at 7 bases. Germline V lookup: CDR1 SGHRS, CDR2 YFSETQ. This CDR3 has 13 amino acids. Germline trimming cut 7 bases from V and 7 bases from J; bases unmatched to any gene: 11. CDR3 sequence: CASGYTGGGEQYF. CDR3 DNA sequence: TGCGCCAGCGGCTACACGGGGGGTGGTGAGCAGTACTTC.

This clonotype was counted ten times or more. The chain combines TRBV6-2 or TRBV6-3 with TRBJ2-1; 10 nucleotides align to TRBD1. The CDR3 has 21 residues. From germline, CDR1 is MNHEY and CDR2 SVGEGT. J gave up 0 bases and V 5 bases, and 19 bases lay outside the gene matches. CDR3 in amino acids: CASSHHRQGAGRLSSYNEQFF. In nucleotides, the CDR3 is TGTGCCAGCAGTCACCACCGACAGGGGGCGGGGAGACTAAGCTCCTACAATGAGCAGTTCTTC.

This clonotype appeared many times. The genes are TRBV12-3 or TRBV12-4 and TRBJ2-1, with 8 bases matching TRBD1. V dropped 1 base and J dropped 7; count of bases not matched to a gene: 6. This CDR3 has 15 amino acids. CDR3 protein: CASSLDQGAKNEQFF. The CDR3 DNA follows: TGTGCCAGCAGTTTAGACCAGGGGGCGAAGAATGAGCAGTTCTTC.

The chain has TRBV7-2 and TRBJ1-3, with D possibly TRBD1 on 6 matching bases. Trimming shortened V by 4 bases and J by 4 bases, and 20 bases separated the two germline ends. CDR3 length equals 17 residues. Germline V lookup: CDR1 SGHTA, CDR2 FQGNSA. The CDR3 coding sequence is TGTGCCAGCAGCTCCCTGTCAAGGGGCACAGGGGGAAACACCATATATTTT. This sequence encodes CASSSLSRGTGGNTIYF.

Of note for this clonotype: A read error may explain this, as a much larger clone is one base away. The V gene is TRBV3-1, the J gene TRBJ1-1; D may be TRBD1 (6 bases). The germline CDR1 and CDR2 sequences are LGHDT and YNNKEL (reference sequence). Deletions cut 0 bases from V and 6 bases from J, with 20 bases between. CDR3 length: 17 residues. CDR3 sequence (DNA): TGTGCCAGCAGCCAAGAAGTGAGGACGGGGGCGGTGGCTGAAGCTTTCTTT. Protein product: CASSQEVRTGAVAEAFF.

Ten or more counts support this clonotype. The gene calls are TRBV24-1 and TRBJ2-1; the D gene is possibly TRBD2 (6 bases). V was clipped by 4 bases and J by 9 bases, with 21 bases between them. This CDR3 spans 16 amino acids. Per germline, CDR1 KGHDR and CDR2 SFDVKD. CDR3 region: CATSDRGDPILSEQFF. CDR3 nucleotides: TGTGCCACCAGTGACCGCGGGGACCCCATACTTAGTGAGCAGTTCTTC.

V is TRBV7-9 and J is TRBJ2-5; tentatively, D is TRBD2 (5 bases). This CDR3 has 16 residues. Germline loops: CDR1 SEHNR, CDR2 FQNEAQ (reference sequence). V was clipped by 1 base and J by 1 base, with 13 bases between them. The CDR3 loop is CASSLGGGAGQETQYF. The CDR3 nucleotides are TGTGCCAGCAGCTTAGGGGGTGGTGCGGGCCAAGAGACCCAGTACTTC.